This T cell receptor (beta chain) was captured in a study of shared clonotypes between healthy human individuals. TCRdb's copy holds only in-frame clones and misses some; the assay was immunoSEQ multiplex PCR. In the table there are roughly 2.5 million clones, more than 90% of which are singletons. Germline assignment: CDR1 SGHVS and CDR2 FQNEAQ. After removal of 5 bases from V and 6 bases from J, the junction contained 10 bases not matched to a gene. This CDR3 has 15 amino acids. The rearrangement uses TRBV7-8 and TRBJ2-7; 10 bases fit TRBD1. Input material: naive CD4+ T cells sorted from blood. As for subset: CD45RA+ positively selected. This receptor was taken from a man aged 18 to 30 in good health. DNA for the CDR3: TGTGCCAGCAGCCCGTCCGGGACAGGGGTGGGCGAGCAGTACTTC. It translates to CASSPSGTGVGEQYF.